These 19 T cell receptor beta chains originate from one sample sequenced in a study of Ad26.COV2.S vaccination and SARS-CoV-2 variants. Using immunoSEQ multiplex PCR, the repertoire was profiled, and TCRdb retains in-frame clones only, with some absent. The table records about 460,000 clones, about 88% of them present only once. Treatment given: over 15 received Ad26.COV2.S at low or high dose, single or two shots; about 5 received placebo; per-sample allocation not given. Samples came from day 63 after the first vaccine or placebo injection. The source was peripheral blood, collected in a trial of Ad26.COV2.S vaccine versus placebo. The receptors stem from a person aged 18-60 years who received the Ad26.COV2.S COVID-19 vaccine or a placebo.

The chain employs TRBV15 and TRBJ1-1, with D perhaps matching TRBD1 (5 bases). The V end lost 8 bases, the J end lost 1 base, and 11 bases lay between the germline ends. Germline-derived CDR1 and CDR2 are LNHNV and YYDKDF (reference sequence). This CDR3 comprises 13 residues. DNA for the CDR3: TGTGCCACCGGACAAGGCCCGAACACTGAAGCTTTCTTT. Translating it yields CATGQGPNTEAFF.

The rearrangement links TRBV5-6 to TRBJ1-6; D not certain. The V end was cut by 2 bases, the J end by 5 bases, with 11 bases between. Germline V CDR1 and CDR2: SGHDT, YYEEEE. CDR3 length: 15 amino acids. The CDR3 here is CASSFRTQNNSPLHF. CDR3 sequence (DNA): TGTGCCAGCAGCTTCCGTACACAAAATAATTCACCCCTCCACTTT.

This chain joins TRBV7-8 and TRBJ2-7; 9 bases are shared with TRBD2. In germline, CDR1 is SGHVS, CDR2 FQNEAQ. The CDR3 spans 14 residues. With V trimmed by 5 bases and J by 2 bases, 4 bases remained unmatched. The CDR3 DNA reads TGTGCCAGCAGCCCCCTAGCGGGACCCTACGAGCAGTACTTC. It codes for CASSPLAGPYEQYF. Full variable domain (missing parts from reference TRBV7-8 and TRBJ2-7): GAGVSQSPRYKVAKRGQDVALRCDPISGHVSLFWYQQALGQGPEFLTYFQNEAQLDKSGLPSDRFFAERPEGSVSTLKIQRTQQEDSAVYLCASSPLAGPYEQYFGPGTRLTVT.

CDR3 DNA: TGTGCCAGCAGCTTTAAGACAGGGGGGGACACAGATACGCAGTATTTT. Amino acids: CASSFKTGGDTDTQYF. The chain has TRBV7-3 and TRBJ2-3; 9 bases align to TRBD1. The germline V gene encodes CDR1 SGHTA and CDR2 FQGTGA. This CDR3 is built from 16 residues. V shed 3 bases and J 2 bases; nucleotides not matched to a gene: 6.

V is TRBV29-1 and J is TRBJ2-1; D tentatively reads TRBD1 or TRBD2 (6 bases each). CDR1 SQVTM and CDR2 ANQGSEA come from the germline V gene. V dropped 3 bases and J dropped 2 bases, with 8 bases sitting between them. This CDR3 is built from 13 residues. CDR3 in amino acids: CSVDRGPYNEQFF. The DNA for the CDR3 is TGCAGCGTTGACCGGGGGCCCTACAATGAGCAGTTCTTC.

The V gene is TRBV19, the J gene TRBJ2-3, with TRBD2 identical over 12 bases. With V trimmed by 3 bases and J by 1 base, 8 bases remained unmatched. The CDR3 has 18 amino acids. Germline CDR1 is LNHDA and CDR2 is SQIVND (reference sequence). CDR3 region: CASSIELAGGPGTDTQYF. DNA of the CDR3: TGTGCCAGTAGTATTGAGCTAGCGGGAGGGCCCGGCACAGATACGCAGTATTTT.

V is TRBV10-1 and J is TRBJ1-6, with D perhaps matching TRBD1 (5 bases). CDR3 length: 14 amino acids. Trimming took 5 bases from V and 7 from J, leaving 12 bases between them. CDR1 and CDR2 from the germline V gene are WNHNN and SYGVQD (reference sequence). CDR3 loop: CASSPGTPNSPLHF. The CDR3 DNA reads TGCGCCAGCAGTCCCGGGACGCCAAATTCACCCCTCCACTTT.

The chain recombines TRBV5-4 with TRBJ1-4; D is ambiguous. V gave up 0 bases and J gave up 8 bases, with 14 bases separating them. CDR3 length: 15 amino acids. Germline CDR1 and CDR2: SGHNT and YYREEE (reference sequence). This chain's CDR3 is CASSLGRNSEEKLFF. The CDR3 DNA sequence: TGTGCCAGCAGCTTGGGACGCAATTCGGAGGAAAAACTGTTTTTT.

The genes are TRBV10-1 and TRBJ2-7, with 8 nucleotides matching TRBD1. The length of the CDR3 is 20 residues. V shed 3 bases, J shed 6 bases, and the junction held 25 bases outside the gene matches. Germline CDR1 and CDR2: WNHNN and SYGVQD (reference sequence). CDR3 amino acids: CASSETKRQGGQGRQREQYF. As DNA, the CDR3 is TGCGCCAGCAGTGAAACCAAACGCCAGGGAGGACAGGGACGTCAACGCGAGCAGTACTTC.

The chain carries TRBV27 and TRBJ2-3; TRBD1 might be the D (6 bases). Germline V lookup: CDR1 MNHEY, CDR2 SMNVEV (reference sequence). The CDR3 has 15 amino acids. V lost 5 bases, J lost 7 bases, and 19 bases lay in between. This chain's CDR3 is CASSTGHPTRNTQYF. CDR3 nucleotide sequence: TGTGCCAGCAGTACGGGACACCCTACGCGAAATACGCAGTATTTT.

The chain couples TRBV9 to TRBJ2-1; 10 nucleotides match TRBD2. V was pared by 3 bases and J by 3 bases, with 18 bases of the junction left unmatched. The CDR3 has 20 residues. Germline loops: CDR1 SGDLS, CDR2 YYNGEE. As DNA, the CDR3 is TGTGCCAGCAGCGGTAGAGCCCGGGTCATAGCGGGAGGCGACTACAATGAGCAGTTCTTC. This codes for CASSGRARVIAGGDYNEQFF.

The chain recombines TRBV5-8 with TRBJ2-1; 9 positions agree with TRBD2. The CDR3 has 17 residues. With 6 bases clipped from V and 2 bases from J, the junction kept 12 bases outside the gene matches. Germline CDR1 and CDR2: SGHTS and YDEGEE. CDR3 coding DNA: TGTGCCAGCACCCGATTCGCGGGGGGGCCTCCCTACAATGAGCAGTTCTTC. Translation: CASTRFAGGPPYNEQFF.

In this sample, this clone turned up a few times. V and J are TRBV15 and TRBJ1-6, with D perhaps matching TRBD1 (5 bases). Trimming shortened V by 1 base and J by 16 bases, and 17 bases separated the two germline ends. Germline-derived CDR1 and CDR2 are LNHNV and YYDKDF (reference sequence). The CDR3 is 14 residues long. The CDR3 region is CATSRVGPPGPLHF. CDR3 in DNA: TGTGCCACCAGCAGAGTAGGCCCCCCGGGACCTCTCCACTTT.

The gene calls are TRBV14 and TRBJ1-2; weak D call: TRBD1 (5 bases). From germline, CDR1 is SGHDN and CDR2 FVKESK. V was shortened by 4 bases and J by 0 bases, with 12 bases between the two germline ends. The CDR3 spans 15 residues. CDR3 amino acids: CASSRVQGPNYGYTF. CDR3 sequence (DNA): TGTGCCAGCAGCCGAGTCCAGGGACCTAACTATGGCTACACCTTC.

This clone was detected only once. The rearrangement uses TRBV5-5 and TRBJ1-1; maybe TRBD1 (5 bases). Trimming cost V 0 bases and J 1 base, with 10 bases left between them. Germline CDR1 is SGHKS and CDR2 is YYEKEE (reference sequence). The CDR3 has 15 amino acids. The CDR3 spells CASSLVGGTNTEAFF. The CDR3, as DNA: TGTGCCAGCAGCTTGGTAGGAGGGACGAACACTGAAGCTTTCTTT.

This chain joins TRBV7-9 and TRBJ2-3; 10 bases map to TRBD2. The CDR3 contains 17 residues. CDR1 is SEHNR, CDR2 FQNEAQ, per germline (reference sequence). J gave up 6 bases and V 6 bases, and 15 bases lay outside the gene matches. Written as DNA, the CDR3 is TGTGCCAGCAGACCCGAGACACTAGCGGGGATGGGGGATACGCAGTATTTT. Protein sequence: CASRPETLAGMGDTQYF.

This clone was recorded once. The genes are TRBV28 and TRBJ2-7; 8 bases match TRBD1. The CDR3 length is 17 residues. The junction had 17 bases not matched to a gene; V was cut back by 6 bases and J by 4 bases. Germline assignment: CDR1 MDHEN and CDR2 SYDVKM. The CDR3 nucleotides read TGTGCCAGCAGCTCGATCTACAGGGGGTCTAAGGGTTACGAGCAGTACTTC. Translation: CASSSIYRGSKGYEQYF.

The chain combines TRBV6-5 with TRBJ1-4, with a tentative D call TRBD1 (6 bases). V was trimmed by 2 bases and J by 7 bases, leaving 11 bases between them. CDR1 is MNHEY, CDR2 SVGAGI, per germline. This CDR3 has 14 residues. The CDR3 here is CASSYGLGGEKLFF. CDR3 sequence (DNA): TGTGCCAGCAGTTACGGGTTAGGGGGTGAAAAACTGTTTTTT.

The chain carries TRBV18 and TRBJ1-5, with 10 positions matching TRBD1. V shed 1 base and J 5 bases; nucleotides not matched to a gene: 11. Looked up from germline, CDR1 is KGHSH and CDR2 is LQKENI. The CDR3 spans 18 residues. CDR3 nucleotide sequence: TGTGCCAGCTCACCACAACCCTTGGGACAGGGGTCCGATCAGCCCCAGCATTTT. The encoded protein is CASSPQPLGQGSDQPQHF.